These 31 T cell receptor beta chains came from one sample sequenced in a study of pediatric ulcerative colitis. Measured with immunoSEQ multiplex PCR; TCRdb has only the in-frame clones, and not every one. Of around 22,000 clones listed, about 65% are singletons. The rectum was sampled with one to two pinch biopsies at colonoscopy. The sequenced sample consisted of gut tissue. The source of these receptors is a boy aged 10-17 years with severe ulcerative colitis.

This clone was counted a few times. This rearrangement joins TRBV10-2 to TRBJ1-2; 9 bases align to TRBD1. J was trimmed by 8 bases and V by 4 bases; bases with no gene match: 5. The CDR3 is 13 residues long. Germline V gene sequence: CDR1 WSHSY, CDR2 SAAADI. The CDR3 DNA follows: TGCGCCAGCAGTGGGACAGGGGAGACCGGCTACACCTTC. Its protein is CASSGTGETGYTF.

In its sample, this clone was seen a few times. V usage is TRBV5-1 and J usage is TRBJ1-4, with unresolved D. CDR1 is SGHRS, CDR2 YFSETQ, per germline. V dropped 5 bases and J dropped 0 bases, with 14 bases sitting between them. CDR3 length equals 16 residues. The CDR3 protein is CASSSGGTATNEKLFF. The CDR3 DNA reads as TGCGCCAGCAGTTCCGGTGGTACAGCAACTAATGAAAAACTGTTTTTT.

V and J are TRBV6-5 and TRBJ1-5; no clear D gene. The CDR3 has 15 amino acids. The germline CDR1 and CDR2 sequences are MNHEY and SVGAGI. V was shortened by 5 bases and J by 3 bases, with 14 bases between the two germline ends. The CDR3 spells CASSLRGTTNQPQHF. The DNA for the CDR3 is TGTGCCAGCAGTCTCCGGGGAACCACCAATCAGCCCCAGCATTTT.

The V gene is TRBV7-6, the J gene TRBJ1-3; D remains unclear. This CDR3 region has 13 residues. Germline V CDR1 and CDR2: SGHVS, FNYEAQ. The germline V and J ends were trimmed by 3 bases and 4 bases, with 7 bases remaining between them. CDR3 nucleotides: TGTGCCAGCAGCTTGGTACCGGGAAACACCATATATTTT. Amino acid sequence: CASSLVPGNTIYF.

The chain combines TRBV29-1 with TRBJ2-3; no firm D call. V dropped 4 bases and J dropped 1 base, with 9 bases sitting between them. The CDR3 is made up of 13 amino acids. CDR1 and CDR2 (germline): SQVTM, ANQGSEA. The CDR3 loop reads CSVVGMGTDTQYF. The CDR3 coding sequence is TGCAGCGTTGTAGGAATGGGCACAGATACGCAGTATTTT.

The rearrangement links TRBV6-1 to TRBJ2-7; D is ambiguous. Germline V CDR1 and CDR2: MNHNS, SASEGT. This CDR3 spans 10 amino acids. V lost 2 bases, J lost 7 bases, and 3 bases lay in between. In DNA form, the CDR3 reads TGTGCCAGCAGTGAATGGGAGCAGTACTTC. As protein: CASSEWEQYF.

The CDR3 region is CASSPFGNTIYF. The CDR3 bases are TGTGCCAGCAGTCCATTTGGAAACACCATATATTTT. The rearrangement uses TRBV14 and TRBJ1-3, with no clear D. V lost 6 bases, J lost 3 bases, and 6 bases lay in between. Germline values: CDR1 SGHDN, CDR2 FVKESK. The CDR3 covers 12 residues.

This clone has only one observation. The gene calls are TRBV6-5 and TRBJ1-3; D not resolved. The CDR3 is 14 amino acids. The V and J ends lost 7 bases and 4 bases respectively, with 14 bases between them. The germline gives CDR1 MNHEY, CDR2 SVGAGI. The CDR3: CASINDQAGNTIYF. DNA for the CDR3: TGTGCCAGCATAAACGACCAGGCAGGAAACACCATATATTTT.

The V and J genes are TRBV7-2 and TRBJ2-5; D gene unclear. The CDR3 length is 15 residues. Trimming took off 0 bases at V and 0 bases at J, with 8 bases between the two ends. From germline, CDR1 is SGHTA and CDR2 FQGNSA. The CDR3 DNA sequence: TGTGCCAGCAGCTTAGCTCCCCTGTACCAAGAGACCCAGTACTTC. This sequence encodes CASSLAPLYQETQYF.

This sequence joins TRBV10-3 and TRBJ1-2; 7 positions agree with TRBD1. The trim removed 8 bases at V and 3 bases at J, leaving 3 bases unmatched. CDR1 and CDR2 (germline): ENHRY, SYGVKD. The CDR3 sequence is 12 residues long. CDR3 protein: CAISGGDYGYTF. The CDR3 region has the DNA TGTGCCATCTCAGGGGGGGACTATGGCTACACCTTC.

V gene TRBV6-5 combines with J gene TRBJ1-4; D call uncertain. Trimming cost V 5 bases and J 4 bases, with 14 bases left between them. The CDR3 is 15 amino acids. CDR1 is MNHEY, CDR2 SVGAGI, per germline. The CDR3 nucleotides read TGTGCCAGCAGTAATTCAGGAGGTCTTAATGAAAAACTGTTTTTT. Protein: CASSNSGGLNEKLFF.

The chain is built from TRBV11-3 and TRBJ2-2; D assignment may be TRBD1 or TRBD2 (6 bases each). CDR1 and CDR2 from the germline V gene are SGHNT and YENEEA. The CDR3 is 16 residues long. V lost 0 bases and J 7 bases, leaving 15 bases between the germline ends. CDR3 loop: CASSLERAGGGGELFF. For the CDR3, the DNA is TGTGCCAGCAGCTTAGAACGGGCCGGGGGCGGCGGGGAGCTGTTTTTT.

The chain joins TRBV2 to TRBJ2-5; 13 bases are a match to TRBD2. This CDR3 region has 16 residues. J lost 5 bases, V lost 6 bases, and 9 bases had no gene match. Germline V gives CDR1 SNHLY, CDR2 FYNNEI. This chain's CDR3 is CASRGTSGVSQETQYF. The CDR3, as DNA: TGTGCCAGCAGGGGGACTAGCGGGGTATCCCAGGAGACCCAGTACTTC.

The chain couples TRBV7-2 to TRBJ2-3, with 8 bases that match TRBD1. CDR3 length equals 14 residues. Trimming took 9 bases from V and 0 from J; bases not matched to a gene: 5. The germline V gene encodes CDR1 SGHTA and CDR2 FQGNSA. In DNA form, the CDR3 reads TGTGCCAGTAGGACAGGGCCGAGCACAGATACGCAGTATTTT. Amino acids: CASRTGPSTDTQYF.

The chain has TRBV23-1 and TRBJ2-7; the D gene is possibly TRBD1 (6 bases). TRBV23-1 is an ORF for which the function is uncertain. This CDR3 region has 16 residues. The V end lost 2 bases, the J end lost 2 bases, and 16 bases lay between the germline ends. CDR3 in DNA: TGCGCCAGCAGTCAAATTCCGTGGGGGCCAACCTACGAGCAGTACTTC. This translates into CASSQIPWGPTYEQYF.

V usage is TRBV19 and J usage is TRBJ1-2; D is uncertain. Trimming removed 3 bases at V and 8 bases at J, with 7 bases between. Per germline, CDR1 LNHDA and CDR2 SQIVND (reference sequence). This CDR3 has 11 residues. The CDR3 coding sequence is TGTGCCAGTAGTATCGGTTTGGGCTACACCTTC. Amino acids: CASSIGLGYTF.

In this sample, this clone turned up a few times. The V and J genes are TRBV5-6 and TRBJ1-3; D remains ambiguous. Deletions cut 2 bases from V and 4 bases from J, with 4 bases between. Germline V lookup: CDR1 SGHDT, CDR2 YYEEEE. CDR3 length: 12 amino acids. The CDR3 sequence is CASSLQGNTIYF. The CDR3, as DNA: TGTGCCAGCAGCTTACAGGGAAACACCATATATTTT.

The chain links TRBV27 to TRBJ1-2; perhaps TRBD1 as D (6 bases). The CDR3 spans 13 residues. V was pared by 1 base and J by 8 bases, with 11 bases between. In germline, CDR1 is MNHEY, CDR2 SMNVEV (reference sequence). CDR3 DNA: TGTGCCAGCAGTTTATACAGGGAAGGAGGCTACACCTTC. As protein: CASSLYREGGYTF.

The gene calls are TRBV5-1 and TRBJ1-2; D remains ambiguous. Germline V gives CDR1 SGHRS, CDR2 YFSETQ. The CDR3 has 13 amino acids. Trimming took 4 bases from V and 4 from J, leaving 11 bases between them. CDR3: CASSGAGSYGYTF. Here the CDR3 DNA reads TGCGCCAGCAGCGGCGCCGGGAGCTATGGCTACACCTTC.

The J gene is TRBJ2-7, the V gene TRBV4-1; the D gene could be TRBD1 or TRBD2 (5 bases each). Germline-derived CDR1 and CDR2 are MGHRA and YSYEKL. Trimming left V 1 base short and J 5 bases short, with 15 bases between. CDR3 length: 15 amino acids. The CDR3 region has the DNA TGCGCCAGCAGCCAAGGTCCCGGGACGCCTAACGAGCAGTACTTC. Amino acid sequence: CASSQGPGTPNEQYF.

This rearrangement joins TRBV7-2 to TRBJ2-7; D is unclear. CDR3 length: 13 amino acids. V was cut by 1 base and J by 6 bases, with 10 bases left in between. Germline-derived CDR1 and CDR2 are SGHTA and FQGNSA. CDR3 sequence reads: CASSLDTLSEQYF. The CDR3 coding sequence is TGTGCCAGCAGCTTAGATACGTTGTCCGAGCAGTACTTC.

The J gene is TRBJ2-7, the V gene TRBV19; 11 nucleotides agree with TRBD1. Per germline, CDR1 LNHDA and CDR2 SQIVND (reference sequence). J gave up 7 bases and V 5 bases, and 13 bases lay outside the gene matches. The CDR3 is 16 amino acids. This CDR3 is CASSSRTGGTLGEQYF. CDR3 bases: TGTGCCAGTAGTTCCCGGACAGGGGGCACCCTTGGAGAGCAGTACTTC.

This clone was observed once. V usage is TRBV18 and J usage is TRBJ1-1; 7 bases are a match to TRBD1. The CDR3 is 15 amino acids. Germline lookup yields CDR1 KGHSH and CDR2 LQKENI. V shed 2 bases and J 7 bases; nucleotides not matched to a gene: 10. The CDR3 is CASSPDRVRMNEAFF. The CDR3 DNA reads as TGTGCCAGCTCACCAGACAGGGTGAGGATGAATGAAGCTTTCTTT.

This chain connects TRBV7-1 to TRBJ1-1; D remains ambiguous. TRBV7-1 has ORF status, its function being uncertain. Trimming pared 3 bases from V and 6 bases from J, leaving 8 bases between. The CDR3 loop spans 12 amino acids. The CDR3 DNA is TGTGCCAGCAGCTCTCCGGGCCCTGAAGCTTTCTTT. It is translated as CASSSPGPEAFF.

V usage is TRBV29-1 and J usage is TRBJ2-7; D is undetermined. This CDR3 is 13 amino acids long. The germline CDR1 and CDR2 sequences are SQVTM and ANQGSEA. V lost 3 bases to trimming and J lost 6 bases, with 15 bases between them. The DNA of the CDR3 is TGCAGCGTTGACGCTAGTGGGCCCGGCGAGCAGTACTTC. Its protein is CSVDASGPGEQYF.

CDR3 coding DNA: TGTGCCAGCAGTTCTACGGCCGGTCCCTATAATTCACCCCTCCACTTT. It encodes CASSSTAGPYNSPLHF. This sequence joins TRBV27 and TRBJ1-6, with D unclear. Per germline, CDR1 MNHEY and CDR2 SMNVEV (reference sequence). This CDR3 spans 16 amino acids. V shed 4 bases and J shed 2 bases, with 12 bases lying between them.

This clone was seen a single time. V is TRBV30 and J is TRBJ1-2; 7 nucleotides match TRBD1. There are 15 residues in the CDR3. Germline V gives CDR1 GTSNPN, CDR2 SVGIG (reference sequence). V lost 0 bases and J lost 1; bases outside the gene matches: 5. The CDR3 loop reads CAWSVRDRVNYGYTF. The CDR3 DNA reads as TGTGCCTGGAGTGTACGTGACAGGGTTAACTATGGCTACACCTTC.

The chain links TRBV4-3 to TRBJ2-2; D may be TRBD2 (7 bases). The CDR3 is made up of 16 amino acids. Germline-derived CDR1 and CDR2 are LGHNA and YSLEER. V lost 5 bases and J lost 1, with 14 bases in between. For the CDR3, the DNA is TGCGCCAGCAGCAGTGGGGGGGGCCGGAACACCGGGGAGCTGTTTTTT. Protein: CASSSGGGRNTGELFF.

This clone was picked up a small number of times. The V and J genes are TRBV7-2 and TRBJ2-7; no definite D call. Germline CDR1 and CDR2: SGHTA and FQGNSA. The CDR3 totals 14 residues. The V end was cut by 1 base, the J end by 4 bases, with 11 bases between. CDR3 bases: TGTGCCAGCAGCTTAGTTCCCAGAGGTTACGAGCAGTACTTC. Translation: CASSLVPRGYEQYF.

This clone was seen a few times. This chain links TRBV25-1 with TRBJ1-1; 8 bases fit TRBD1. Unmatched junction bases numbered 3, after V lost 1 base and J lost 5 bases. The CDR3 consists of 14 residues. Germline CDR1 MGHDK, CDR2 SYGVNS. The CDR3 sequence is CASSESTGGTEAFF. Here the CDR3 DNA reads TGTGCCAGCAGTGAATCTACAGGGGGGACTGAAGCTTTCTTT.

The chain couples TRBV7-9 to TRBJ2-2, with D perhaps TRBD1 (6 bases). This CDR3 is 16 amino acids long. V lost 4 bases and J 2 bases, leaving 14 bases between the germline ends. The germline CDR1 and CDR2 sequences are SEHNR and FQNEAQ (reference sequence). In DNA, the CDR3 is TGTGCCAGCAGCTCACGTCTCAGGGGAAACACCGGGGAGCTGTTTTTT. Translation gives CASSSRLRGNTGELFF.